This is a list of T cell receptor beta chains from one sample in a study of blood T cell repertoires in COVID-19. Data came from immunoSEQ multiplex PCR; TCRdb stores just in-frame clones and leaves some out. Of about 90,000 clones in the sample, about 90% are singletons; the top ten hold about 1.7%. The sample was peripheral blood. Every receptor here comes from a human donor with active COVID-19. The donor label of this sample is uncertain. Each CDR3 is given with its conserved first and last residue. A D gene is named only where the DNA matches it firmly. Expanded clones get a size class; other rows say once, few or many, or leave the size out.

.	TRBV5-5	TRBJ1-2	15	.	TGTGCCAGCAGCTTGGCCGAACAGGGAAGATATGGCTACACCTTC	CASSLAEQGRYGYTF
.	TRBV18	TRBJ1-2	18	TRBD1	TGTGCCAGCTCACCTTTACCTACGAGGGGACAGGGGGGCTATGGCTACACCTTC	CASSPLPTRGQGGYGYTF
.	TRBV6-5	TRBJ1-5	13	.	TGTGCCAGCAAACTCGATAGCAATCAGCCCCAGCATTTT	CASKLDSNQPQHF
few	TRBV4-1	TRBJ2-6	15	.	TGCGCCAGCAGCCAACCCTCCTCTGGGGCCAACGTCCTGACTTTC	CASSQPSSGANVLTF
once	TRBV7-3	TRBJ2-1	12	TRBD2	TGTGCCAGCAGCCATAGCGGGGCTGAGCAGTTCTTC	CASSHSGAEQFF
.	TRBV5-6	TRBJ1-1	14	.	TGTGCCAGCAGCCCTGGACATTTAAGCACTGAAGCTTTCTTT	CASSPGHLSTEAFF
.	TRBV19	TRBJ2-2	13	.	TGTGCCAGTAGTCCCGGACTCAGAGGGGAGCTGTTTTTT	CASSPGLRGELFF
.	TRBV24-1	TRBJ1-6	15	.	TGTGCCACCAGTGATTTACTACACTATAATTCACCCCTCCACTTT	CATSDLLHYNSPLHF
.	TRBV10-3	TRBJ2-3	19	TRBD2	TGTGCCATCAGTGAGTCAAAAAGTGGACTAGCGGGGCGCACAGATACGCAGTATTTT	CAISESKSGLAGRTDTQYF
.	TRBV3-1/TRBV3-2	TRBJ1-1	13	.	TGTGCCAGCAGCCAAGTTCACACCTCAGAAGCTTTCTTT	CASSQVHTSEAFF
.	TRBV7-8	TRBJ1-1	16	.	TGTGCCAGCAGCTTCCGCGGAACCAGCATGAACACTGAAGCTTTCTTT	CASSFRGTSMNTEAFF
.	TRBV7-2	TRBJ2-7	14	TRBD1	TGTGCCAGCAGCCCGGACAGGTCTGGCTACGAGCAGTACTTC	CASSPDRSGYEQYF
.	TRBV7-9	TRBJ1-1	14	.	TGTGCCAGCAGCCCATCCGGGTTCAACACTGAAGCTTTCTTT	CASSPSGFNTEAFF
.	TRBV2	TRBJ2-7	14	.	TGTGCCAGCAGTGCGGGGGCAGGGGGCTACGAGCAGTACTTC	CASSAGAGGYEQYF
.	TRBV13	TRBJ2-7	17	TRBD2	TGTGCCAGCAGCCATATAGGACTAGCGGGAGAAATATACGAGCAGTACTTC	CASSHIGLAGEIYEQYF
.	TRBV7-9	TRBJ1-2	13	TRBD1	TGTGCCAGCAACTCGGACAGGGGCTATGACTACACCTTC	CASNSDRGYDYTF
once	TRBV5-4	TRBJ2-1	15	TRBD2	TGTGCCAGCAGCTACGGACTAGCGAGTTACAATGAGCAGTTCTTC	CASSYGLASYNEQFF
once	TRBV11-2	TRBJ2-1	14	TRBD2	TGTGCCAGCAGCATCCCGGGACTAGCTGCTGAGCAGTTCTTC	CASSIPGLAAEQFF
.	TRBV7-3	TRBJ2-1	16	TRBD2	TGTGCCAGCAGCTTAGACGGGGGGGCCTCCTACAATGAGCAGTTCTTC	CASSLDGGASYNEQFF
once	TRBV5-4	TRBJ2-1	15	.	TGTGCCAGCAGCATTTTAGCGTCGACCTACAATGAGCAGTTCTTC	CASSILASTYNEQFF
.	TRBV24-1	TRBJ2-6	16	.	TGTGCCACCAGTGATCCCACGGGATCTGGGGCCAACGTCCTGACTTTC	CATSDPTGSGANVLTF
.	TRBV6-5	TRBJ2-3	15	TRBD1	TGTGCCAGCAGTTACCAAGACAGGGGGCCCGATACGCAGTATTTT	CASSYQDRGPDTQYF
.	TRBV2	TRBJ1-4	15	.	TGTGCCAGCAGCGTCGGGAGGGGAGAAAATGAAAAACTGTTTTTT	CASSVGRGENEKLFF
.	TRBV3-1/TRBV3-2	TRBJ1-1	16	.	TGTGCCAGCAGCCAAGCTAGACTGGACATGAACACTGAAGCTTTCTTT	CASSQARLDMNTEAFF
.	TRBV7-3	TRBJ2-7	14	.	TGTGCCAGCAGCCCGGGGATGGGGGGCTACGAGCAGTACTTC	CASSPGMGGYEQYF
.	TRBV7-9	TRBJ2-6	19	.	TGTGCCAGCAGGGGCGGGGTACCGTCCCGTCGCTCTGGGGCCAACGTCCTGACTTTC	CASRGGVPSRRSGANVLTF
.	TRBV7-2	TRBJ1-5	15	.	TGTGCCAGCAGCTTCCCCGGTCCGAGGGATCAGCCCCAGCATTTT	CASSFPGPRDQPQHF
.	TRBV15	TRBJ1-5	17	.	TGTGCCACCAGCTTAGTCCGGGTGCCTTTCGAGAATCAGCCCCAGCATTTT	CATSLVRVPFENQPQHF
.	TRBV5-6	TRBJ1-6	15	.	TGTGCCAGCAGCCCTGAGAGGGCGGGCAATTCACCCCTCCACTTT	CASSPERAGNSPLHF
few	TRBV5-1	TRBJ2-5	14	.	TGCGCCAGCAGCTTGGCAGGTAGCCAAGAGACCCAGTACTTC	CASSLAGSQETQYF
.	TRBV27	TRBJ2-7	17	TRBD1	TGTGCCAGCAGAAAATCCGGGACAGGGTTGGGGACCTACGAGCAGTACTTC	CASRKSGTGLGTYEQYF
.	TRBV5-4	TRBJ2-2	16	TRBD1	TGTGCCAGCAGCCTTAGACAGGGAAACCTTGCCGGGGAGCTGTTTTTT	CASSLRQGNLAGELFF
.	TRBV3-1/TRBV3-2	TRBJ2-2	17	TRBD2	TGTGCCAGCAGCCAAGATGGCCTAGCGGACAACACCGGGGAGCTGTTTTTT	CASSQDGLADNTGELFF
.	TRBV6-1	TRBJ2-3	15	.	TGTGCCAGCAGTGAATCTGGCAGGGGATATGATACGCAGTATTTT	CASSESGRGYDTQYF
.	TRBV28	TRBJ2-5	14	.	TGTGCCAGCAGTTTAAACATTGTCAAGGAGACCCAGTACTTC	CASSLNIVKETQYF
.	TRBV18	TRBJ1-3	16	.	TGTGCCAGCTCACCACCTACAGGAAACTCTGGAAACACCATATATTTT	CASSPPTGNSGNTIYF
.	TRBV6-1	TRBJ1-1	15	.	TGTGCCAGCAGTGACCTATCCACTTCGAACACTGAAGCTTTCTTT	CASSDLSTSNTEAFF
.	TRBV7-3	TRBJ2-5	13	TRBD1	TGTGCCAGCAGCTTAGACAGGGAGGAGACCCAGTACTTC	CASSLDREETQYF
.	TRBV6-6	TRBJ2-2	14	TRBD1	TGTGCCAGCAGTTACGGACAGGTTGCCGGGGAGCTGTTTTTT	CASSYGQVAGELFF